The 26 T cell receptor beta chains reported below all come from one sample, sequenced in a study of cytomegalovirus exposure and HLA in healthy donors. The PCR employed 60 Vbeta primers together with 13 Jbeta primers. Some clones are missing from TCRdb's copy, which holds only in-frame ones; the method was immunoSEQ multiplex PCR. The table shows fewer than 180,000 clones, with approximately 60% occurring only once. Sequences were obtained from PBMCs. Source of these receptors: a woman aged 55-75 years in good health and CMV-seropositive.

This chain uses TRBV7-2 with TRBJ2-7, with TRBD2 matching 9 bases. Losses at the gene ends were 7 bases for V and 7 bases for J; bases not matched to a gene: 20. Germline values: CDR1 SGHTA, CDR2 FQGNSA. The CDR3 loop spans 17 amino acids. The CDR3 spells CASTPSPSGDTSGEQYF. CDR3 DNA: TGTGCCAGCACCCCGTCCCCTAGCGGGGACACCTCGGGGGAGCAGTACTTC.

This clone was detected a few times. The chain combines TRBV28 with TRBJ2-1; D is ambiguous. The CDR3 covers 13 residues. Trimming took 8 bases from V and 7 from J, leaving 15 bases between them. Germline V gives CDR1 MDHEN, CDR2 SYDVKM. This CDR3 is CASRSPGGNEQFF. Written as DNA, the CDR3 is TGTGCCAGCCGATCACCGGGTGGGAATGAGCAGTTCTTC.

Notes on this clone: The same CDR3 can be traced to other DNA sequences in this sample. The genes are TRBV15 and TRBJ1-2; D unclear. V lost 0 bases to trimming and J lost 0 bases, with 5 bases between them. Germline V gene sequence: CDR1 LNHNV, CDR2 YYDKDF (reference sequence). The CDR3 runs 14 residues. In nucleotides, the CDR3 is TGTGCCACCAGCAGAGATCGGGCTAACTATGGCTACACCTTC. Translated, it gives CATSRDRANYGYTF.

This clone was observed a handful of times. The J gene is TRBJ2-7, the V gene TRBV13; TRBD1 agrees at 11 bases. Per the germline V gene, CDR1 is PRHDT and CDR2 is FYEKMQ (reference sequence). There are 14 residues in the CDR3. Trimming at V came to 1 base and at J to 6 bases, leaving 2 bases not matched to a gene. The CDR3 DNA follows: TGTGCCAGCAGCTTAGAGGACAGGGGGCTCGAGCAGTACTTC. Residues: CASSLEDRGLEQYF. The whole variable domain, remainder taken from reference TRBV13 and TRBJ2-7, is AAGVIQSPRHLIKEKRETATLKCYPIPRHDTVYWYQQGPGQDPQFLISFYEKMQSDKGSIPDRFSAQQFSDYHSELNMSSLELGDSALYFCASSLEDRGLEQYFGPGTRLTVT.

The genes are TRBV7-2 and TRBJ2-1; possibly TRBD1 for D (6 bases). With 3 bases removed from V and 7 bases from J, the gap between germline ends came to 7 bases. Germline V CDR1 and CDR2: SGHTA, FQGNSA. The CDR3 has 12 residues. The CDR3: CASSFTGNEQFF. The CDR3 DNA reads TGTGCCAGCAGCTTTACAGGGAATGAGCAGTTCTTC.

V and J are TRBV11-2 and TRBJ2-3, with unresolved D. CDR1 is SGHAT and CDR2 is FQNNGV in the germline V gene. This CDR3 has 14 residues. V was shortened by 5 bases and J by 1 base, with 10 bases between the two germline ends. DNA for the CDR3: TGTGCCAGCAGCCCCCTCGTCCGCACAGATACGCAGTATTTT. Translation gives CASSPLVRTDTQYF.

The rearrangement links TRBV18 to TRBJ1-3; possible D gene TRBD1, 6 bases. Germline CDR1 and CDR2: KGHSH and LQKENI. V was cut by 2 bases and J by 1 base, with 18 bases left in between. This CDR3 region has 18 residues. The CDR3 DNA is TGTGCCAGCTCACCAAACGAGAGACAGGTAGAGTCTGGAAACACCATATATTTT. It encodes CASSPNERQVESGNTIYF. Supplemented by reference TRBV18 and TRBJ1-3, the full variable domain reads NAGVMQNPRHLVRRRGQEARLRCSPMKGHSHVYWYRQLPEEGLKFMVYLQKENIIDESGMPKERFSAEFPKEGPSILRIQQVVRGDSAAYFCASSPNERQVESGNTIYFGEGSWLTVV.

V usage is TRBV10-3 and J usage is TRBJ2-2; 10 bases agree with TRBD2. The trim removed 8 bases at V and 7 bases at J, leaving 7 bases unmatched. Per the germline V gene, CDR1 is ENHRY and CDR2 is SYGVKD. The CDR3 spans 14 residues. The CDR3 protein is CAIAGLAIGGELFF. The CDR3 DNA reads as TGTGCCATCGCGGGACTAGCGATCGGCGGGGAGCTGTTTTTT.

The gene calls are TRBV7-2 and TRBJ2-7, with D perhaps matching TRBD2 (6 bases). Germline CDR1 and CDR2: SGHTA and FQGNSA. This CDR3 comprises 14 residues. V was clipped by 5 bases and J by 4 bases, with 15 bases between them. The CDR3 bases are TGTGCCAGCAGCCTGCAGGGAGGTTGGTACGAGCAGTACTTC. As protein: CASSLQGGWYEQYF. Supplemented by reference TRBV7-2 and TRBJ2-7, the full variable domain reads GAGVSQSPSNKVTEKGKDVELRCDPISGHTALYWYRQSLGQGLEFLIYFQGNSAPDKSGLPSDRFSAERTGGSVSTLTIQRTQQEDSAVYLCASSLQGGWYEQYFGPGTRLTVT.

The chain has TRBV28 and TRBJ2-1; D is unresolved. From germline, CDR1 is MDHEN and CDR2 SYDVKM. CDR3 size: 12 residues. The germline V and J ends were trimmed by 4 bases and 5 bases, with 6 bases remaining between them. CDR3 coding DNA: TGTGCCAGCAGTTACAAACACAATGAGCAGTTCTTC. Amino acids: CASSYKHNEQFF.

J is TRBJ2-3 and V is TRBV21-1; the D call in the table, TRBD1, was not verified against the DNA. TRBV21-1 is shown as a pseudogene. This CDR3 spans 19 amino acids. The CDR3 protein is CASSKDRGERATSTDTQYF. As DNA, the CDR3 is TGTGCCAGCAGCAAAGACAGGGGTGAACGGGCAACTAGCACAGATACGCAGTATTTT.

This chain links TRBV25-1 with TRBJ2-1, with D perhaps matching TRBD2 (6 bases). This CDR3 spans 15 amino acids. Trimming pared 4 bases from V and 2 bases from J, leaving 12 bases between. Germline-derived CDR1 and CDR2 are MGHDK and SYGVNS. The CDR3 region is CASSVPGLTYNEQFF. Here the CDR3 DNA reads TGTGCCAGCAGTGTCCCGGGACTTACCTACAATGAGCAGTTCTTC.

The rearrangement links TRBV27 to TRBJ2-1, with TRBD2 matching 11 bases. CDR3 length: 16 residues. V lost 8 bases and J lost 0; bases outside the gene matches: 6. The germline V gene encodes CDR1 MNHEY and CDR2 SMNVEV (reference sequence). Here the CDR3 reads CASQTSGSYSYNEQFF. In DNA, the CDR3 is TGTGCCAGCCAAACTAGCGGGAGCTACTCCTACAATGAGCAGTTCTTC.

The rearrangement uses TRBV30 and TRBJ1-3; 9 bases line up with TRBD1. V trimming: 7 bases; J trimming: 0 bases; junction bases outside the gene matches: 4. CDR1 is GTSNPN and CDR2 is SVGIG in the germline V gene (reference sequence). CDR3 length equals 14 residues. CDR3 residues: CASGTGFSGNTIYF. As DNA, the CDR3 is TGTGCCTCCGGGACAGGGTTCTCTGGAAACACCATATATTTT.

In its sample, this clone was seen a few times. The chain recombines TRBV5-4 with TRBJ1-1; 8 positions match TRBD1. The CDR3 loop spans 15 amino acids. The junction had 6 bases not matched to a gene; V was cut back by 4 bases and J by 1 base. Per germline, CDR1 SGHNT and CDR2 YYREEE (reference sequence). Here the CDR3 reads CASSLTGTGNTEAFF. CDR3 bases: TGTGCCAGCAGCCTTACCGGGACAGGGAACACTGAAGCTTTCTTT.

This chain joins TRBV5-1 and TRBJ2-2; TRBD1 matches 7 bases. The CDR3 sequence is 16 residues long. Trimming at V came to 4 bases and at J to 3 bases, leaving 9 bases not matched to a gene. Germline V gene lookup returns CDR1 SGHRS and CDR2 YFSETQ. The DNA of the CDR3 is TGCGCCAGCAGCAAATCCACAGGGGTCGACACCGGGGAGCTGTTTTTT. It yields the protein CASSKSTGVDTGELFF.

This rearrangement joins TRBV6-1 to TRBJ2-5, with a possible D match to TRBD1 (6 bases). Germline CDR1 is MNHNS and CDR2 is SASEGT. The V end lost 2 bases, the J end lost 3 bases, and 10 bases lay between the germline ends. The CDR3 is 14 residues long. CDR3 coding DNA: TGTGCCAGCAGTGAACACAGGGAAGAAGAGACCCAGTACTTC. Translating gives CASSEHREEETQYF.

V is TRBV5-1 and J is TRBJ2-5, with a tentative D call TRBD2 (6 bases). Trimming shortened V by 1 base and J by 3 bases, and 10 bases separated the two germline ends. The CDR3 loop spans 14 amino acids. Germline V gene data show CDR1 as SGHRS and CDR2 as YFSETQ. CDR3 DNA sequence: TGCGCCAGCAGCTTGCAACTAGCCGAAGAGACCCAGTACTTC. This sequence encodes CASSLQLAEETQYF.

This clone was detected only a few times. The CDR3 coding sequence is TGTGCCAGCAGCTTTGGCCAGCGAGATACGCAGTATTTT. Amino acids: CASSFGQRDTQYF. V is TRBV7-9 and J is TRBJ2-3; D is unresolved. Germline assignment: CDR1 SEHNR and CDR2 FQNEAQ (reference sequence). CDR3 length: 13 amino acids. V lost 3 bases and J 5 bases, leaving 9 bases between the germline ends. The variable domain in full, completed from reference TRBV7-9 and TRBJ2-3, reads DTGVSQNPRHKITKRGQNVTFRCDPISEHNRLYWYRQTLGQGPEFLTYFQNEAQLEKSRLLSDRFSAERPKGSFSTLEIQRTEQGDSAMYLCASSFGQRDTQYFGPGTRLTVL.

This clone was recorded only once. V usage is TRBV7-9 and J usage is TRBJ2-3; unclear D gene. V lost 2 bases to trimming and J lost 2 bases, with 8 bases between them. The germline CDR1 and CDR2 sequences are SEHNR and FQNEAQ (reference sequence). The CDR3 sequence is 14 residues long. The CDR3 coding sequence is TGTGCCAGCAGCTTACCCCTCCTCACAGATACGCAGTATTTT. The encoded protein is CASSLPLLTDTQYF.

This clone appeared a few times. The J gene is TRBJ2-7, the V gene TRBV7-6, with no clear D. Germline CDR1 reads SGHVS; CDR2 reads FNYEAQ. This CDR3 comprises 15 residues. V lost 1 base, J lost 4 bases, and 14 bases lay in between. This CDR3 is CASSLGSVATYEQYF. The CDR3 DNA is TGTGCCAGCAGCTTAGGGTCAGTTGCGACTTACGAGCAGTACTTC.

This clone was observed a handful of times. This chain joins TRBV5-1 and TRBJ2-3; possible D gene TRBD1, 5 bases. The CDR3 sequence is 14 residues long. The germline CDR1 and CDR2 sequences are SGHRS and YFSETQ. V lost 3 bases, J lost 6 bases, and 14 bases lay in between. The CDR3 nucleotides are TGCGCCAGCAGCTCGGCAGTTCCAGGGGATACGCAGTATTTT. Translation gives CASSSAVPGDTQYF.

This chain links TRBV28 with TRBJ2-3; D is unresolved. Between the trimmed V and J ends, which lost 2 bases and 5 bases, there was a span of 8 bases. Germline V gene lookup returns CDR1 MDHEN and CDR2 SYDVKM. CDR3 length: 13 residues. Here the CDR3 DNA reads TGTGCCAGCAGTTTAAGAACCAGAGATACGCAGTATTTT. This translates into CASSLRTRDTQYF.

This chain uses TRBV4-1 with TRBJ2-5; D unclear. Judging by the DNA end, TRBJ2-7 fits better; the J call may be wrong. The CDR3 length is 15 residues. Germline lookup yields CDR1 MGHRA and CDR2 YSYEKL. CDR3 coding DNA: TGCGCCAGCAGCCCGCTACCGACTCTCTCCTACGAGCAGTACTTC. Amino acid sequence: CASSPLPTLSYEQYF.

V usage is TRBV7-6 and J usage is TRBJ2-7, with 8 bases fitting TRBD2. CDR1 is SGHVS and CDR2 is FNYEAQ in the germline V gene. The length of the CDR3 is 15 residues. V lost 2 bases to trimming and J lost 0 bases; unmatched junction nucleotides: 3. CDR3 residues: CASSLLAGGSYEQYF. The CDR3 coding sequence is TGTGCCAGCAGCTTACTTGCGGGAGGCTCCTACGAGCAGTACTTC.

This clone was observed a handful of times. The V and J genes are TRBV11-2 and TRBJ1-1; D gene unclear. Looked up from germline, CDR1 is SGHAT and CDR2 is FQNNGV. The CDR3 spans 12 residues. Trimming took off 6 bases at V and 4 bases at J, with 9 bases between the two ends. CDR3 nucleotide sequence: TGTGCCAGCAGTCTCACAGCCACTGAAGCTTTCTTT. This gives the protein CASSLTATEAFF.